This entry lists 14 T cell receptor beta chains sequenced from one sample in a study of spatial heterogeneity in lung cancer. Noted time point: blood at routine non-recurrence follow-up after resection. The authors sequenced whole RNA from tumor, nontumor lung or frozen PBMC without sorting. Via MiXCR, TCRdb re-called the 5' RACE reads, giving one row per CDR3 protein. This table holds around 110,000 distinct CDR3 sequences, 9% to 15% found once. The material was PBMCs, obtained at follow-up. The source is a male donor with early-stage non-small cell lung cancer.

This clonotype was detected only a few times. This chain joins TRBV6-5 and TRBJ1-6; TRBD1 aligns across 11 bases. CDR3 size: 16 residues. Losses at the gene ends were 2 bases for V and 9 bases for J; bases not matched to a gene: 6. Germline CDR1 MNHEY, CDR2 SVGAGI. The DNA of the CDR3 is TGTGCCAGCAGTTACGCATCGGGACAGGGGGGTTCACCCCTCCACTTT. It codes for CASSYASGQGGSPLHF.

This clonotype was seen a few times. The chain couples TRBV10-3 to TRBJ2-1; possible D gene TRBD1, 5 bases. V was pared by 0 bases and J by 9 bases, with 15 bases between. CDR3 length equals 15 residues. Germline CDR1 reads ENHRY; CDR2 reads SYGVKD. CDR3 DNA: TGTGCCATCAGTGAGTCGGGGCAGAAGAACAGTGAGCAGTTCTTC. Translation: CAISESGQKNSEQFF.

This clonotype was counted between two and nine times. The gene calls are TRBV7-8 and TRBJ2-7, with TRBD1 matching over 7 bases. This CDR3 has 16 amino acids. The ends lost 6 bases at V and 3 bases at J; junction bases unmatched: 14. Germline V lookup: CDR1 SGHVS, CDR2 FQNEAQ. As DNA, the CDR3 is TGTGCCAGCAGGGAAGGGACAGACCAAAGTCTCTACGAGCAGTACTTC. Amino acids: CASREGTDQSLYEQYF.

The chain joins TRBV29-1 to TRBJ1-2; D is unclear. V shed 7 bases and J shed 3 bases, with 12 bases lying between them. Germline lookup yields CDR1 SQVTM and CDR2 ANQGSEA. This CDR3 contains 12 residues. CDR3 loop: CSAQNPYYGYTF. Written as DNA, the CDR3 is TGCAGCGCCCAGAATCCGTACTATGGCTACACCTTC.

This clonotype has a count of ten or more. The chain links TRBV28 to TRBJ1-2; the D gene is possibly TRBD1 (6 bases). The CDR3 length is 13 residues. The germline V gene encodes CDR1 MDHEN and CDR2 SYDVKM. Deletions cut 9 bases from V and 3 bases from J, with 14 bases between. DNA of the CDR3: TGTGCCAGTAACAGGGAAAACTACTATGGCTACACCTTC. Its protein is CASNRENYYGYTF.

This clonotype occurred many times. The chain is built from TRBV7-2 and TRBJ2-2; perhaps TRBD2 as D (6 bases). This CDR3 comprises 12 residues. V was clipped by 5 bases and J by 9 bases, with 10 bases between them. Looked up from germline, CDR1 is SGHTA and CDR2 is FQGNSA. This CDR3 is CASSPGLRELFF. The CDR3 region has the DNA TGTGCCAGCAGCCCGGGACTTAGGGAGCTGTTTTTT.

This sequence joins TRBV7-3 and TRBJ2-5, with D hard to call. Deletions cut 1 base from V and 0 bases from J, with 3 bases between. CDR1 is SGHTA and CDR2 is FQGTGA in the germline V gene. The CDR3 covers 13 residues. The CDR3, as DNA: TGTGCCAGCAGCTTAAGACACCAAGAGACCCAGTACTTC. Protein sequence: CASSLRHQETQYF.

The chain uses TRBV12-3 or TRBV12-4 and TRBJ1-5; tentatively, D is TRBD1 (6 bases). The CDR3 runs 12 residues. The V gene lost 3 bases and the J gene lost 11 bases, with 11 bases spanning the gap. CDR3 loop: CASSFSKGAQHF. In DNA form, the CDR3 reads TGTGCCAGCAGTTTTAGTAAGGGGGCCCAGCATTTT.

The CDR3 here is CASSTTNTGELFF. CDR3 in DNA: TGTGCCAGCAGCACCACCAATACCGGGGAGCTGTTTTTT. The V gene is TRBV9, the J gene TRBJ2-2; D remains unclear. Between the trimmed V and J ends, which lost 4 bases and 5 bases, there was a span of 9 bases. The CDR3 extends over 13 amino acids. The germline CDR1 and CDR2 sequences are SGDLS and YYNGEE.

This clonotype was found many times. The V call is TRBV20-1, the J call TRBJ1-1; D perhaps matches TRBD1 (5 bases). This CDR3 comprises 16 residues. V shed 0 bases and J shed 3 bases, with 17 bases lying between them. Germline loops: CDR1 DFQATT, CDR2 SNEGSKA (reference sequence). CDR3 DNA: TGCAGTGCTAGAGATTCAGGGCCAAGTAGGGACACTGAAGCTTTCTTT. It is translated as CSARDSGPSRDTEAFF.

This clonotype was observed many times. The rearrangement joins TRBV3-1 to TRBJ2-2; D is unclear. V dropped 3 bases and J dropped 7 bases, with 9 bases sitting between them. Germline V CDR1 and CDR2: LGHDT, YNNKEL (reference sequence). The CDR3 runs 13 residues. The CDR3 region is CASSQLSNGELFF. As DNA, the CDR3 is TGTGCCAGCAGCCAGCTTTCCAACGGGGAGCTGTTTTTT.

In this sample, this clonotype turned up many times. The V call is TRBV2, the J call TRBJ1-5; D possibly corresponds to TRBD1 (6 bases). Between the trimmed V and J ends, which lost 4 bases and 2 bases, there was a span of 9 bases. In germline, CDR1 is SNHLY, CDR2 FYNNEI. The CDR3 covers 14 residues. CDR3 residues: CASSAGVGNQPQHF. The CDR3 region has the DNA TGTGCCAGCAGTGCAGGGGTCGGCAATCAGCCCCAGCATTTT.

This clonotype appeared many times. The V and J genes are TRBV12-3 or TRBV12-4 and TRBJ1-2; D remains ambiguous. The CDR3 spans 14 residues. V gave up 5 bases and J gave up 2 bases, with 12 bases separating them. As DNA, the CDR3 is TGTGCCAGCAGTCCAGGCAGATCGAACTATGGCTACACCTTC. It specifies CASSPGRSNYGYTF.

This clonotype has only a few counts. CDR3 loop: CASSNRVPNSPLHF. CDR3 DNA: TGTGCCAGCAGCAACAGGGTCCCGAATTCACCCCTCCACTTT. The chain carries TRBV3-1 and TRBJ1-6; D might be TRBD1 (6 bases). Trimming cost V 5 bases and J 7 bases, with 12 bases left between them. CDR3 length: 14 amino acids. Germline CDR1 is LGHDT and CDR2 is YNNKEL (reference sequence).